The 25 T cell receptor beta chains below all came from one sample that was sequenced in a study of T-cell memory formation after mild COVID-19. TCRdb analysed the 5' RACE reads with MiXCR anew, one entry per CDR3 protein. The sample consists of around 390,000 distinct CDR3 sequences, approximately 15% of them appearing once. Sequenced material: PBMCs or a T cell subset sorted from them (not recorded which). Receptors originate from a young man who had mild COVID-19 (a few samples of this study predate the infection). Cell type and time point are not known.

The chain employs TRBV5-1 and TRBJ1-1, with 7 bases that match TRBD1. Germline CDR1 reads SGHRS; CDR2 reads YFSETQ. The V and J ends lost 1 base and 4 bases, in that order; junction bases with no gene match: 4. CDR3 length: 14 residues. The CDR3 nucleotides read TGCGCCAGCAGCTTGAGCCAGGGGGGCACTGAAGCTTTCTTT. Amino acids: CASSLSQGGTEAFF. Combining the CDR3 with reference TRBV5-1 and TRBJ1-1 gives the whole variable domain KAGVTQTPRYLIKTRGQQVTLSCSPISGHRSVSWYQQTPGQGLQFLFEYFSETQRNKGNFPGRFSGRQFSNSRSEMNVSTLELGDSALYLCASSLSQGGTEAFFGQGTRLTVV.

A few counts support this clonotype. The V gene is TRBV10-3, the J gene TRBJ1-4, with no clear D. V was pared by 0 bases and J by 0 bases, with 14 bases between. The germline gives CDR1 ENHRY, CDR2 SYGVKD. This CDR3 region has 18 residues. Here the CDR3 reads CAISESRFTIATNEKLFF. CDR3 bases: TGTGCCATCAGTGAGTCCAGGTTTACGATCGCAACTAATGAAAAACTGTTTTTT.

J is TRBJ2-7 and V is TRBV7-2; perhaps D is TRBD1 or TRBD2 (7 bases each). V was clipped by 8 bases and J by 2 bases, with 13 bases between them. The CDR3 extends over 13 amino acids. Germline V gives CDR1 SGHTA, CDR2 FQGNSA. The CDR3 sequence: CASQGGGTYEQYF. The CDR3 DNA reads TGTGCCAGCCAGGGGGGGGGTACCTACGAGCAGTACTTC.

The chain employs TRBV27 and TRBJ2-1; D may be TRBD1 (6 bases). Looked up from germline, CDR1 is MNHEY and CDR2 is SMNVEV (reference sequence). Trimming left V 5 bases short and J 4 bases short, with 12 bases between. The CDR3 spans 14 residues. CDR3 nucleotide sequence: TGTGCCAGCAGTCTCCGGGACATATACAATGAGCAGTTCTTC. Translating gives CASSLRDIYNEQFF.

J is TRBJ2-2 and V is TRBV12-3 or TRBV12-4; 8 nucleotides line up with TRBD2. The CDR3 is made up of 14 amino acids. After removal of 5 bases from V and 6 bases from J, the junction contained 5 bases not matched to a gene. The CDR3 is CASSQSGGPGELFF. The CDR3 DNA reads TGTGCCAGCAGTCAGAGCGGGGGTCCCGGGGAGCTGTTTTTT.

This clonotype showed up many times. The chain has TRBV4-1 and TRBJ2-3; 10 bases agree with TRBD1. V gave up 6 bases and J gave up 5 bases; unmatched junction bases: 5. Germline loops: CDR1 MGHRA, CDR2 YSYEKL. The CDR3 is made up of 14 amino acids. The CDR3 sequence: CASSPGQGGDTQYF. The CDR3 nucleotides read TGCGCCAGCAGTCCCGGACAGGGGGGAGATACGCAGTATTTT.

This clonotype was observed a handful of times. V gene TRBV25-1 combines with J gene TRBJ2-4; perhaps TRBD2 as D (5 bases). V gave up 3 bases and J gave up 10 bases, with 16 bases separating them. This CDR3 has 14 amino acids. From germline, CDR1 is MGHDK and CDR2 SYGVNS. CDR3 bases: TGTGCCAGCAGTGAGGCCTTTCCACGAGGGATTCAGTACTTC. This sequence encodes CASSEAFPRGIQYF.

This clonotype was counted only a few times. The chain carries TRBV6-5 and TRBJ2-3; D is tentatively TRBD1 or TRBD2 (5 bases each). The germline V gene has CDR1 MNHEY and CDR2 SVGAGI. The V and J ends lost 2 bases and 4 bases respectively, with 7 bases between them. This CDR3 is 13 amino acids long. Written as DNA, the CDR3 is TGTGCCAGCAGTTACGGGACGGCAGATACGCAGTATTTT. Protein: CASSYGTADTQYF.

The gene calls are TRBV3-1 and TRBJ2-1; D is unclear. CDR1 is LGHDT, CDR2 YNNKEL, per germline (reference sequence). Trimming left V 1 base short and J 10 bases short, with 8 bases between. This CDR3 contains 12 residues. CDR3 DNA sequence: TGTGCCAGCAGCCAAGTTCACTCAGAGCAGTTCTTC. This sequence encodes CASSQVHSEQFF.

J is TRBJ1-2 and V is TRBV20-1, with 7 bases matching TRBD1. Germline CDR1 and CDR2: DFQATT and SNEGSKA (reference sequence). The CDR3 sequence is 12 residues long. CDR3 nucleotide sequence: TGCATTACTTTCGGACAGGACTATGGCTACACCTTC. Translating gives CITFGQDYGYTF.

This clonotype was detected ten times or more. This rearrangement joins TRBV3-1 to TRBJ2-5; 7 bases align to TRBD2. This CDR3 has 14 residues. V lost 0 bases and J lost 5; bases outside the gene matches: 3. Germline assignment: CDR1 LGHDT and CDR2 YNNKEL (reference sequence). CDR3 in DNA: TGTGCCAGCAGCCAAGATTTCGGGAGGGAGACCCAGTACTTC. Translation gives CASSQDFGRETQYF.

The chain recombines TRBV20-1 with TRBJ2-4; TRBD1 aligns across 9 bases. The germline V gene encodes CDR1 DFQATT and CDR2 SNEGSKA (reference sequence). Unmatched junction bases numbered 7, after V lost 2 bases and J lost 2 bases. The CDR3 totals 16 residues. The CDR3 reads CSARQLQGASKNIQYF. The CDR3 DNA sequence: TGCAGTGCTAGACAGCTACAGGGGGCCTCCAAAAACATTCAGTACTTC.

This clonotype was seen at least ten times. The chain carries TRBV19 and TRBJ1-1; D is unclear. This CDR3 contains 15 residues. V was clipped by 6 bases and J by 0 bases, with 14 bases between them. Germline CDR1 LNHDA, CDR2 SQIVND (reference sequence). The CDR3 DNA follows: TGTGCCAGTAGCAAAGAAACTACCATGAACACTGAAGCTTTCTTT. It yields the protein CASSKETTMNTEAFF.

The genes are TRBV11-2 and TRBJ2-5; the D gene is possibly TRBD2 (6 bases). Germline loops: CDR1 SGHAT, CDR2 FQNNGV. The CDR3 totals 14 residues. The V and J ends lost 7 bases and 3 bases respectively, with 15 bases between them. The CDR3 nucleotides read TGTGCCAGCACCGGAGGGACCGCCAAAGAGACCCAGTACTTC. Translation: CASTGGTAKETQYF.

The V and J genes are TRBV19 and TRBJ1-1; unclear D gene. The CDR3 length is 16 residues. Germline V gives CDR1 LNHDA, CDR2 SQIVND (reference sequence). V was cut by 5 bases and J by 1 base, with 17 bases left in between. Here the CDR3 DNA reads TGTGCCAGTAGTCCCTGGATGAGACGGCCGAACACTGAAGCTTTCTTT. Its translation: CASSPWMRRPNTEAFF.

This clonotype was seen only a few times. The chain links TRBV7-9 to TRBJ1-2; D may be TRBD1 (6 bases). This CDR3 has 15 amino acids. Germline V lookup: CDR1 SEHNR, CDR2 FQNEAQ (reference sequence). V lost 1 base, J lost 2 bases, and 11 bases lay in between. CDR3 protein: CASSLVPGTNYGYTF. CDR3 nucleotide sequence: TGTGCCAGCAGCTTAGTCCCCGGGACAAACTATGGCTACACCTTC.

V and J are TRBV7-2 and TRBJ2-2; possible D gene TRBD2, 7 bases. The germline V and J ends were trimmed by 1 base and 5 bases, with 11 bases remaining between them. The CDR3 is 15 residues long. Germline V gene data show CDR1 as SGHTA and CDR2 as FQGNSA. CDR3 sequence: CASSLGRGLTGELFF. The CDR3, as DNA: TGTGCCAGCAGCTTAGGGCGGGGGCTTACCGGGGAGCTGTTTTTT.

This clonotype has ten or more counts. The CDR3 protein is CASSYSIQLDSPYNEQFF. CDR3 DNA: TGTGCCAGCAGTTACTCGATCCAGTTGGACAGCCCGTACAATGAGCAGTTCTTC. The V and J genes are TRBV6-6 and TRBJ2-1; weak D call: TRBD1 (6 bases). The CDR3 length is 18 residues. V lost 0 bases and J lost 4, with 19 bases in between. Germline-derived CDR1 and CDR2 are MNHNY and SVGAGI (reference sequence).

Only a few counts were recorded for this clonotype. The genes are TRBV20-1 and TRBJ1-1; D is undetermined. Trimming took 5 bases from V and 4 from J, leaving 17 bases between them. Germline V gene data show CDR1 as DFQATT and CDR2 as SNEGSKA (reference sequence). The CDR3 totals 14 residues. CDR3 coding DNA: TGCAGTGCTCCCAAAAGGACCCTGGGCACTGAAGCTTTCTTT. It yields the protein CSAPKRTLGTEAFF.

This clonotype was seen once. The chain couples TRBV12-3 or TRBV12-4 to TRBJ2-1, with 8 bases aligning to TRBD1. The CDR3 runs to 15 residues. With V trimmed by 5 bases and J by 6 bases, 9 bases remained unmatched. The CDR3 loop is CASSAQDRASNEQFF. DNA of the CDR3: TGTGCCAGCAGTGCCCAGGACAGGGCTTCCAATGAGCAGTTCTTC.

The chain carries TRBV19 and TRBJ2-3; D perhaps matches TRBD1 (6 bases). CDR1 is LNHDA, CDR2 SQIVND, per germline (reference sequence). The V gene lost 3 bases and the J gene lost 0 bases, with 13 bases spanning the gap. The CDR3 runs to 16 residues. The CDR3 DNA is TGTGCCAGTAGTATCCTACAGGGATCTAGCACAGATACGCAGTATTTT. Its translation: CASSILQGSSTDTQYF.

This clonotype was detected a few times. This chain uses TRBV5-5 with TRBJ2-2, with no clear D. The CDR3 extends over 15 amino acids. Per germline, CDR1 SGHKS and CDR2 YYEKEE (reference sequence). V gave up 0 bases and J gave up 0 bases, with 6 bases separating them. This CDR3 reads CASSLGNTNTGELFF. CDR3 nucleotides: TGTGCCAGCAGCTTGGGAAACACGAACACCGGGGAGCTGTTTTTT. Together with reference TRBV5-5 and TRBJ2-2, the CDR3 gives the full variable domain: DAGVTQSPTHLIKTRGQQVTLRCSPISGHKSVSWYQQVLGQGPQFIFQYYEKEERGRGNFPDRFSARQFPNYSSELNVNALLLGDSALYLCASSLGNTNTGELFFGEGSRLTVL.

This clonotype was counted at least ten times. In nucleotides, the CDR3 is TGTGCCATCAGTGAGTCCGAGACCCAGTACTTC. As protein: CAISESETQYF. The chain has TRBV10-3 and TRBJ2-5; D uncertain. Trimming took 0 bases from V and 5 from J, leaving 1 base between them. Germline V CDR1 and CDR2: ENHRY, SYGVKD. This CDR3 has 11 amino acids.

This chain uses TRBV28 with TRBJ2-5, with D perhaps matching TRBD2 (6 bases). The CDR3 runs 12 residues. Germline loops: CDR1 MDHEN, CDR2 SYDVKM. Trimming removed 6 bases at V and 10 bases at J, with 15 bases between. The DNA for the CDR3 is TGTGCCAGCAGCAATTCAGGGACTCTCCAGTACTTC. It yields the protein CASSNSGTLQYF.

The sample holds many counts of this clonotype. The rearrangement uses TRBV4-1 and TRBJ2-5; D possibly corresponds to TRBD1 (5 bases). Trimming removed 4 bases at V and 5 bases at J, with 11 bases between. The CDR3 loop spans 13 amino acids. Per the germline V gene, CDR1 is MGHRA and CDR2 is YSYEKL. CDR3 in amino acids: CASSPRARETQYF. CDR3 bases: TGCGCCAGCAGCCCCAGGGCGAGGGAGACCCAGTACTTC.